This T cell receptor (beta chain) was identified in a study of cytomegalovirus exposure and HLA in healthy donors. To note about this clone: The antigen remains undetermined. Distinct nucleotide sequences in the sample also encode this CDR3.

Study-level findings and limits: Earlier analysis found most TCR beta V segments productive about 87% or about 30% of the time.

The PCR was carried out with 60 Vbeta primers and 13 Jbeta primers. Sequencing used immunoSEQ multiplex PCR; TCRdb keeps in-frame clones, though not all of them. The table records about 140,000 clones, over 80% of them present only once. The receptor comes from a male donor in good health and CMV-seronegative. The sample was PBMCs.

The CDR3 coding sequence is TGTGCCAGCTCACCAGGCCTAGCGGGGCCCTACGAGCAGTACTTC. Protein sequence: CASSPGLAGPYEQYF. The chain couples TRBV18 to TRBJ2-7; 9 bases are shared with TRBD2. This CDR3 has 15 amino acids. The germline V gene encodes CDR1 KGHSH and CDR2 LQKENI. Germline trimming cut 2 bases from V and 2 bases from J; bases unmatched to any gene: 4.